These 4 T cell receptor beta chains came from one sample sequenced in a study of graft-versus-host responses after intestinal transplantation. Data came from immunoSEQ multiplex PCR; TCRdb stores just in-frame clones and leaves some out. Of about 50,000 clones in the sample, 92% were seen once. No antigen is known for these receptors. Sample: unstimulated CD4+ T cells sorted from spleen or lymph node cells, taken before transplant. The origin of the receptors is a human donor who was the organ donor for an intestinal transplant.

Here the CDR3 reads CASNHPQAQELFF. The CDR3 DNA reads TGTGCCAGCAACCACCCGCAGGCCCAGGAGCTGTTTTTT. The chain recombines TRBV7-9 with TRBJ2-2; D remains ambiguous. This CDR3 has 13 amino acids. The V and J ends lost 7 bases and 10 bases respectively, with 16 bases between them. Germline CDR1 reads SEHNR; CDR2 reads FQNEAQ (reference sequence).

This chain links TRBV5-1 with TRBJ2-4; the match to TRBD1 covers 8 bases. Germline V gene sequence: CDR1 SGHRS, CDR2 YFSETQ. The CDR3 spans 15 residues. The V gene end was trimmed by 2 bases and the J gene end by 8 bases; junction bases not matched to a gene: 9. The CDR3 DNA sequence: TGCGCCAGCAGCTTTTCGCCAGGGGGCGCGGACATTCAGTACTTC. Translation gives CASSFSPGGADIQYF.

This chain joins TRBV28 and TRBJ2-5; perhaps D is TRBD1 or TRBD2 (5 bases each). The tail of the sequence fits TRBJ2-7 better, so the J call may be wrong. In germline, CDR1 is MDHEN, CDR2 SYDVKM. The CDR3 runs to 15 residues. This CDR3 is CASSMGTASSYEQYF. In nucleotides, the CDR3 is TGTGCCAGCAGTATGGGGACCGCAAGCTCCTACGAGCAGTACTTC.

The V call is TRBV7-2, the J call TRBJ1-5; possibly TRBD1 for D (6 bases). Germline CDR1 and CDR2: SGHTA and FQGNSA. The CDR3 has 14 residues. V was clipped by 5 bases and J by 4 bases, with 12 bases between them. The CDR3 here is CASSPRTDNQPQHF. The DNA for the CDR3 is TGTGCCAGCAGCCCACGGACAGATAATCAGCCCCAGCATTTT. Looking up the rest from reference TRBV7-2 and TRBJ1-5 gives the full variable domain: GAGVSQSPSNKVTEKGKDVELRCDPISGHTALYWYRQSLGQGLEFLIYFQGNSAPDKSGLPSDRFSAERTGGSVSTLTIQRTQQEDSAVYLCASSPRTDNQPQHFGDGTRLSIL.